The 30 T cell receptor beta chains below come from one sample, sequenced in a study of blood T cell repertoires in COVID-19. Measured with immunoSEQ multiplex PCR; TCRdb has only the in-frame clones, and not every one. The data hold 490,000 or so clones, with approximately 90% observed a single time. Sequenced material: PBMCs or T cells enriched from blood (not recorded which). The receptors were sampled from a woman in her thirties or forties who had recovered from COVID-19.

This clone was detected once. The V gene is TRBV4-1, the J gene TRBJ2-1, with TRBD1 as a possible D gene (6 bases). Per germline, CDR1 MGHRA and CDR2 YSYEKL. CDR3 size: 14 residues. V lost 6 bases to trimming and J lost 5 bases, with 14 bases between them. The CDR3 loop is CASRRTEENNEQFF. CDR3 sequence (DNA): TGCGCCAGCAGGAGGACAGAAGAGAACAATGAGCAGTTCTTC.

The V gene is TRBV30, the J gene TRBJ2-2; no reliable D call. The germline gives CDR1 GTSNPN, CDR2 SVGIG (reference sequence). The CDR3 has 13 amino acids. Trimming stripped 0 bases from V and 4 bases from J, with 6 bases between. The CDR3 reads CAWSVTVTGELFF. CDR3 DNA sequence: TGTGCCTGGAGTGTTACAGTCACCGGGGAGCTGTTTTTT.

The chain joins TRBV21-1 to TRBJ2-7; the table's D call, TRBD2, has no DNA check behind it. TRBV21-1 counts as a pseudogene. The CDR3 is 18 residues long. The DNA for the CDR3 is TGTGCCAGCAGCTTTCGGACTAGCGTGATATCGTTTGCCTACGAGCAGTACTTC. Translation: CASSFRTSVISFAYEQYF.

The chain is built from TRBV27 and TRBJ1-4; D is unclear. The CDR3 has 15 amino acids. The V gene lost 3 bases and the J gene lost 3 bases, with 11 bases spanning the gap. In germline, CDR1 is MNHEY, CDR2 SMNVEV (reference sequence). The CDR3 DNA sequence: TGTGCCAGCAGTTTTTCTTTAGGAGCTAATGAAAAACTGTTTTTT. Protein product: CASSFSLGANEKLFF.

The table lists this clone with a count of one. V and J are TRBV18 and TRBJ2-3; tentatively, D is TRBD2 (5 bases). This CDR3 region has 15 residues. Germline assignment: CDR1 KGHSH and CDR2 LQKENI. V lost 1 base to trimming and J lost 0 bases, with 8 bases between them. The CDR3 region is CASSPLATSTDTQYF. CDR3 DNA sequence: TGTGCCAGCTCACCACTAGCGACTAGCACAGATACGCAGTATTTT. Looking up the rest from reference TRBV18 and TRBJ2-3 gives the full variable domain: NAGVMQNPRHLVRRRGQEARLRCSPMKGHSHVYWYRQLPEEGLKFMVYLQKENIIDESGMPKERFSAEFPKEGPSILRIQQVVRGDSAAYFCASSPLATSTDTQYFGPGTRLTVL.

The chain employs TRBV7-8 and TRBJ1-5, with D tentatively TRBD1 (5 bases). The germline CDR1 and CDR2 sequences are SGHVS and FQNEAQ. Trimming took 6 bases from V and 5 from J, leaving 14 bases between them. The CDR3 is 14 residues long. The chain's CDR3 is CASSSGLGHQPQHF. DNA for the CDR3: TGTGCCAGCAGTTCGGGACTTGGCCATCAGCCCCAGCATTTT.

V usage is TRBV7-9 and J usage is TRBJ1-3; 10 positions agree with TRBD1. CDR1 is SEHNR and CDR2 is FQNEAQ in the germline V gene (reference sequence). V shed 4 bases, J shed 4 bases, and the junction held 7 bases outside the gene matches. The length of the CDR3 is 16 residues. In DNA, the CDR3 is TGTGCCAGCAGCTCATCCGGACAGGGGGTAGGAAACACCATATATTTT. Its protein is CASSSSGQGVGNTIYF.

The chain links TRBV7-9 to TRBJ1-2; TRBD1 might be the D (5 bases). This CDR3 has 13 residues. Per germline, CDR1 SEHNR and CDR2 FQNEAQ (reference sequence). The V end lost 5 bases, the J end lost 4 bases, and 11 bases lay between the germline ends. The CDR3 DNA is TGTGCCAGCAGCCTTGACAGTCTCTATGGCTACACCTTC. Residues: CASSLDSLYGYTF.

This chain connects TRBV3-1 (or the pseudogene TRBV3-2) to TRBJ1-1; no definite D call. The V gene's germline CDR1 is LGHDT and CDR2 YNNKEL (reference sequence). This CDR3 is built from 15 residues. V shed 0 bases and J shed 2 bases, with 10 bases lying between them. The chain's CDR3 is CASSQELPFNTEAFF. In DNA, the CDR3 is TGTGCCAGCAGCCAAGAACTCCCATTTAACACTGAAGCTTTCTTT.

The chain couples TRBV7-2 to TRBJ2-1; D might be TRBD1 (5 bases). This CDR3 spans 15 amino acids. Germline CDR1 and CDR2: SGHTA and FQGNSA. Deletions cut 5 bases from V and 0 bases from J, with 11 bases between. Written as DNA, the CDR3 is TGTGCCAGCAGCCCGCGACAGAACTCCTACAATGAGCAGTTCTTC. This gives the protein CASSPRQNSYNEQFF.

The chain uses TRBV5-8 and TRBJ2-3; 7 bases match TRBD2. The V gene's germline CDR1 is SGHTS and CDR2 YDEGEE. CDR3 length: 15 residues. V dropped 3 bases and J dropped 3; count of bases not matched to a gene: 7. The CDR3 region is CASSSGAGVTDTQYF. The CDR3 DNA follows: TGTGCCAGCAGCTCCGGGGCGGGAGTGACAGATACGCAGTATTTT.

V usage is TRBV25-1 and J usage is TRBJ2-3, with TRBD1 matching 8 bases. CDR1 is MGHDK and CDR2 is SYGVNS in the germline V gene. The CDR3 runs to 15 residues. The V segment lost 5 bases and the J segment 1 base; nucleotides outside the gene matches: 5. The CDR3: CASSRPTGGTDTQYF. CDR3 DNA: TGTGCCAGCAGTCGACCGACAGGGGGCACAGATACGCAGTATTTT.

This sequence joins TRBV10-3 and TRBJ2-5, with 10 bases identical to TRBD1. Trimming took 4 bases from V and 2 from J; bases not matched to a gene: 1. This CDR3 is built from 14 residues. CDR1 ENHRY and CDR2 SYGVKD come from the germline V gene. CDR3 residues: CAISGDRGQETQYF. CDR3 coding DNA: TGTGCCATCAGTGGGGACAGGGGTCAAGAGACCCAGTACTTC.

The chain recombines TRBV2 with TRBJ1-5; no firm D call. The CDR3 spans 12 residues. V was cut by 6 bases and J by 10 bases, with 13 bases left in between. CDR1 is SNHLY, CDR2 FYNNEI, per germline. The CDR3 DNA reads TGTGCCAGCAGCCTTAACCAGAAACCCCAGCATTTT. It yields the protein CASSLNQKPQHF.

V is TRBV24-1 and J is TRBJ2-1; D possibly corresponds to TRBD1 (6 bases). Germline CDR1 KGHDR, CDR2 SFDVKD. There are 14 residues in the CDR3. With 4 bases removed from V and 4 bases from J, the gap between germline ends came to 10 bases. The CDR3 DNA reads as TGTGCCACCAGTGAGCCAGGGGAATACAATGAGCAGTTCTTC. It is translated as CATSEPGEYNEQFF.

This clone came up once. CDR3 in amino acids: CASSLGQGVNSPLHF. CDR3 bases: TGTGCCAGCAGCCTTGGACAGGGGGTTAATTCACCCCTCCACTTT. The chain employs TRBV27 and TRBJ1-6; 10 bases map to TRBD1. V shed 6 bases and J 6 bases; nucleotides not matched to a gene: 5. Germline-derived CDR1 and CDR2 are MNHEY and SMNVEV (reference sequence). The CDR3 has 15 amino acids.

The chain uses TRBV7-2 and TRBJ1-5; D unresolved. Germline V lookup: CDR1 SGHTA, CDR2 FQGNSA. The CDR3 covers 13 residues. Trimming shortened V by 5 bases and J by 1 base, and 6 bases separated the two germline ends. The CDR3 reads CASSQQSNQPQHF. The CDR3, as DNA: TGTGCCAGCAGCCAACAAAGCAATCAGCCCCAGCATTTT. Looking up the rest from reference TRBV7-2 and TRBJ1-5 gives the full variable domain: GAGVSQSPSNKVTEKGKDVELRCDPISGHTALYWYRQSLGQGLEFLIYFQGNSAPDKSGLPSDRFSAERTGGSVSTLTIQRTQQEDSAVYLCASSQQSNQPQHFGDGTRLSIL.

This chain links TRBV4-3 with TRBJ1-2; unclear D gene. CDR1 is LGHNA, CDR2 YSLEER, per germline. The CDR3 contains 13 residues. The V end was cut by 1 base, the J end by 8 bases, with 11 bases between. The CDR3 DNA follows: TGCGCCAGCAGCCAAGGAGAGGTACGGGGCTACACCTTC. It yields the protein CASSQGEVRGYTF.

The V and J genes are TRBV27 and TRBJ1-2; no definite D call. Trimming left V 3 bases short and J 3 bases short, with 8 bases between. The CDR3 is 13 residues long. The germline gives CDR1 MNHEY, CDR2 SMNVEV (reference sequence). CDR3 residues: CASSFQADYGYTF. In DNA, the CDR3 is TGTGCCAGCAGTTTCCAGGCAGACTATGGCTACACCTTC.

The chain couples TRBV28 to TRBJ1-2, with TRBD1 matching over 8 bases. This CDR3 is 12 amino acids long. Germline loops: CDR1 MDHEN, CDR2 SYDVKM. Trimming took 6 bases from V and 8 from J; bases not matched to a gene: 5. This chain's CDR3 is CASRQTGEGYTF. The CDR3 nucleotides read TGTGCCAGCAGGCAGACAGGGGAGGGCTACACCTTC.

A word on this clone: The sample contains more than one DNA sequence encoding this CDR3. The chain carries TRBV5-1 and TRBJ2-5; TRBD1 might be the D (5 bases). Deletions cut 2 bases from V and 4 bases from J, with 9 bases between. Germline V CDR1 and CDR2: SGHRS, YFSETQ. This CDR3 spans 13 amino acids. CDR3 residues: CASSFRERETQYF. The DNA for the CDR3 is TGCGCCAGCAGCTTCAGGGAAAGAGAGACCCAGTACTTC. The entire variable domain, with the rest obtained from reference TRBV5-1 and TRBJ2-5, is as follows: KAGVTQTPRYLIKTRGQQVTLSCSPISGHRSVSWYQQTPGQGLQFLFEYFSETQRNKGNFPGRFSGRQFSNSRSEMNVSTLELGDSALYLCASSFRERETQYFGPGTRLLVL.

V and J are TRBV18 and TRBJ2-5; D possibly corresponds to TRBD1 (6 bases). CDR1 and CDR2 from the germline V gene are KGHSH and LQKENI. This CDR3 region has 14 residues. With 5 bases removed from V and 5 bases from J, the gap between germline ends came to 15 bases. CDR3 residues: CASSATNQGETQYF. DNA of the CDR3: TGTGCCAGCTCAGCGACCAACCAGGGGGAGACCCAGTACTTC.

The DNA of the CDR3 is TGTGCCAGCAGTTTTAAAGACTACTCTGGAAACACCATATATTTT. This sequence encodes CASSFKDYSGNTIYF. The chain is built from TRBV6-5 and TRBJ1-3, with D unclear. V lost 4 bases to trimming and J lost 0 bases, with 10 bases between them. The CDR3 is 15 amino acids. Looked up from germline, CDR1 is MNHEY and CDR2 is SVGAGI.

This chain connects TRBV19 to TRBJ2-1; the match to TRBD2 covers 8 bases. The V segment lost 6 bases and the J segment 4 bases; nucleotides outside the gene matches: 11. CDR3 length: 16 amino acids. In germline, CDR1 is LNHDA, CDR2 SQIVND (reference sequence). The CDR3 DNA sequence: TGTGCCAGTAGCCACGGTGGGAGCGGGGGTTACAATGAGCAGTTCTTC. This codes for CASSHGGSGGYNEQFF. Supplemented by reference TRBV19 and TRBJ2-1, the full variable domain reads DGGITQSPKYLFRKEGQNVTLSCEQNLNHDAMYWYRQDPGQGLRLIYYSQIVNDFQKGDIAEGYSVSREKKESFPLTVTSAQKNPTAFYLCASSHGGSGGYNEQFFGPGTRLTVL.

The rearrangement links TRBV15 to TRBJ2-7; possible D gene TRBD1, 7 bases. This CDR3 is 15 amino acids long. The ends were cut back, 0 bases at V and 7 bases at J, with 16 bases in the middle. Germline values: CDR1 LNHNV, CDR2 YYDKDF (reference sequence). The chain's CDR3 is CATSRDWAGGKEQYF. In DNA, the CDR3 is TGTGCCACCAGCAGAGATTGGGCAGGGGGGAAGGAGCAGTACTTC.

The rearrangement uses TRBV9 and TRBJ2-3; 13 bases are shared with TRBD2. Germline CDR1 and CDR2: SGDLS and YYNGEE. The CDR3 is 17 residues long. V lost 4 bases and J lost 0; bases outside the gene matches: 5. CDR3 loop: CASSRGTSGASTDTQYF. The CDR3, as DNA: TGTGCCAGCAGCCGGGGGACTAGCGGGGCTAGCACAGATACGCAGTATTTT.

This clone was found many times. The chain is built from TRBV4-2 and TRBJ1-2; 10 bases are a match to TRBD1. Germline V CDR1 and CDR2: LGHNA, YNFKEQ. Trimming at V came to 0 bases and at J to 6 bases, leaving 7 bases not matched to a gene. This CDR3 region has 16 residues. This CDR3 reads CASSQDPTGGGDGYTF. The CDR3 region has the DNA TGTGCCAGCAGCCAAGACCCGACAGGGGGCGGTGATGGCTACACCTTC.

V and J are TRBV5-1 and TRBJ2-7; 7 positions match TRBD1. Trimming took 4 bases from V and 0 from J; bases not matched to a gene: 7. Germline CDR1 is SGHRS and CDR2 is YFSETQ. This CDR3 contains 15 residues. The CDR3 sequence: CASSERDRASYEQYF. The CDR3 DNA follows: TGCGCCAGCAGCGAACGGGACAGAGCCTCCTACGAGCAGTACTTC.

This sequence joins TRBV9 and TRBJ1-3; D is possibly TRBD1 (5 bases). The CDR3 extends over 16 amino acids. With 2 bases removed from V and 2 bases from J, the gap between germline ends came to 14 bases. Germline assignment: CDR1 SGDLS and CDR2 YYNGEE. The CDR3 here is CASSVSDRATGNTIYF. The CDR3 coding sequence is TGTGCCAGCAGCGTGTCCGACAGAGCCACTGGAAACACCATATATTTT.

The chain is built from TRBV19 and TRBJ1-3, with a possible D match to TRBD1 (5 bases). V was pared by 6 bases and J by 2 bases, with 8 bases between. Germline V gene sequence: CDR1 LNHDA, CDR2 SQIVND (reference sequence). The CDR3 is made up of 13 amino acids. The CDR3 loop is CASRQVAGNTIYF. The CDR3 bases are TGTGCCAGTAGACAGGTCGCTGGAAACACCATATATTTT.